This T cell receptor beta chain was obtained from a study of blood T cell repertoires in COVID-19. Whole-study context: The origin of the acute and convalescent COVID-19 samples was the United States, Italy and Spain. The analysed material was cDNA or gDNA that came from T cells, B-cell-depleted T cells, or PBMCs.

As processed by the authors: Reference gene primer amplification yielded estimated nucleated cell counts. This table comes from immunoSEQ multiplex PCR, and its TCRdb copy is limited to in-frame clones, with some not included. The D gene and trimming were derived from the DNA, and the V and J assignments and clone size from that table. The sample records about 55,000 clones, about 82% being singletons. The CDR3 sequence is 15 residues long. The V gene's germline CDR1 is MNHEY and CDR2 SMNVEV (reference sequence). V lost 6 bases, J lost 2 bases, and 4 bases stayed unmatched. This chain connects TRBV27 to TRBJ2-3; 11 positions match TRBD2. The clonotype comes from a human donor in a cohort sampled during active COVID-19. Sequencing was performed on peripheral blood. CDR3: CASRRLAGFTDTQYF. The CDR3 DNA sequence: TGTGCCAGCAGGAGACTAGCGGGGTTCACAGATACGCAGTATTTT.